The 25 T cell receptor beta chains reported below all come from one sample, sequenced in a study of T cell changes during pregnancy in multiple sclerosis. Using immunoSEQ multiplex PCR, the repertoire was profiled, and TCRdb retains in-frame clones only, with some absent. The sample lists some 54,000 clones; roughly 93% were seen once. The sequenced sample was peripheral blood, obtained after pregnancy. Receptors were obtained from a female donor with multiple sclerosis, enrolled in a pregnancy study.

The V call is TRBV28, the J call TRBJ2-7, with TRBD1 as a possible D gene (5 bases). From germline, CDR1 is MDHEN and CDR2 SYDVKM. The CDR3 totals 13 residues. Trimming stripped 3 bases from V and 3 bases from J, with 9 bases between. The CDR3, as DNA: TGTGCCAGCAGTTTTTCTACAGGCTACGAGCAGTACTTC. Its translation: CASSFSTGYEQYF.

This chain connects TRBV5-5 to TRBJ2-2; tentative D call: TRBD1 (5 bases). The germline V gene encodes CDR1 SGHKS and CDR2 YYEKEE (reference sequence). The CDR3 has 16 amino acids. Between the trimmed V and J ends, which lost 4 bases and 1 base, there was a span of 14 bases. The CDR3 DNA is TGTGCCAGCAGCCTTGGACACCAGTTGAACACCGGGGAGCTGTTTTTT. Protein product: CASSLGHQLNTGELFF.

V is TRBV28 and J is TRBJ1-2; D is uncertain. The germline V and J ends were trimmed by 7 bases and 1 base, with 10 bases remaining between them. The CDR3 is 13 residues long. Germline V gene sequence: CDR1 MDHEN, CDR2 SYDVKM. The CDR3 loop reads CASTIRVNYGYTF. The CDR3 DNA is TGTGCCAGCACCATCCGGGTTAACTATGGCTACACCTTC.

This clone came up once. The chain links TRBV15 to TRBJ2-6; 9 bases are shared with TRBD1. This CDR3 is 19 amino acids long. The V gene end was trimmed by 0 bases and the J gene end by 1 base; junction bases not matched to a gene: 7. CDR1 and CDR2 (germline): LNHNV, YYDKDF (reference sequence). The CDR3 DNA reads as TGTGCCACCAGCAGAGATGTGGGACAGGGTTTTTCTGGGGCCAACGTCCTGACTTTC. This translates into CATSRDVGQGFSGANVLTF.

V usage is TRBV2 and J usage is TRBJ2-1; a weak D match, TRBD2 (6 bases). V was shortened by 10 bases and J by 5 bases, with 12 bases between the two germline ends. The CDR3 loop spans 12 amino acids. Germline V CDR1 and CDR2: SNHLY, FYNNEI. The CDR3 sequence: CAIKGLNNEQFF. The CDR3 coding sequence is TGTGCCATTAAGGGACTGAACAATGAGCAGTTCTTC.

The CDR3 DNA reads TGTGCCAGCAGCACCCCGGGACTAGCGGTGTCCTACGAGCAGTACTTC. Translation: CASSTPGLAVSYEQYF. This chain uses TRBV11-2 with TRBJ2-7; TRBD2 agrees at 11 bases. After removal of 5 bases from V and 1 base from J, the junction contained 7 bases not matched to a gene. Germline values: CDR1 SGHAT, CDR2 FQNNGV. The CDR3 is made up of 16 amino acids.

This rearrangement joins TRBV13 to TRBJ1-2, with a tentative D call TRBD1 (5 bases). The CDR3 is 16 residues long. Germline CDR1 and CDR2: PRHDT and FYEKMQ (reference sequence). V lost 1 base to trimming and J lost 6 bases, with 18 bases between them. As DNA, the CDR3 is TGTGCCAGCAGCTTAGCGGTGGGGATGGACACCCATGGCTACACCTTC. Translating gives CASSLAVGMDTHGYTF. The full variable domain, completed using reference TRBV13 and TRBJ1-2, is AAGVIQSPRHLIKEKRETATLKCYPIPRHDTVYWYQQGPGQDPQFLISFYEKMQSDKGSIPDRFSAQQFSDYHSELNMSSLELGDSALYFCASSLAVGMDTHGYTFGSGTRLTVV.

This rearrangement joins TRBV4-3 to TRBJ2-7, with TRBD2 matching 8 bases. The ends lost 0 bases at V and 2 bases at J; junction bases unmatched: 6. Germline V CDR1 and CDR2: LGHNA, YSLEER. This CDR3 region has 16 residues. CDR3 loop: CASSQEAGGWAYEQYF. The CDR3 nucleotides read TGCGCCAGCAGCCAAGAGGCGGGAGGTTGGGCCTACGAGCAGTACTTC.

This rearrangement joins TRBV28 to TRBJ1-4; D remains ambiguous. This CDR3 has 14 residues. Trimming removed 8 bases at V and 1 base at J, with 11 bases between. Per the germline V gene, CDR1 is MDHEN and CDR2 is SYDVKM. The CDR3 here is CASSAPGTNEKLFF. The DNA of the CDR3 is TGTGCCAGCTCCGCTCCGGGAACTAATGAAAAACTGTTTTTT.

The chain couples TRBV2 to TRBJ2-3; TRBD1 aligns across 11 bases. J gave up 0 bases and V 9 bases, and 2 bases lay outside the gene matches. CDR1 is SNHLY and CDR2 is FYNNEI in the germline V gene. This CDR3 region has 14 residues. The CDR3 DNA is TGTGCCAGTGGACAGGGGGCGAGCACAGATACGCAGTATTTT. It codes for CASGQGASTDTQYF.

This chain uses TRBV27 with TRBJ2-5; 10 nucleotides align to TRBD1. CDR3 length: 15 amino acids. Germline-derived CDR1 and CDR2 are MNHEY and SMNVEV (reference sequence). The J segment lost 5 bases and the V segment lost 5 bases, leaving 8 bases of the junction unmatched. The CDR3 coding sequence is TGTGCCAGCAGTCCCGGACAGGGGGTTTGGGAGACCCAGTACTTC. Encoded protein: CASSPGQGVWETQYF.

The rearrangement links TRBV28 to TRBJ2-7; D perhaps matches TRBD1 (5 bases). This CDR3 has 15 amino acids. With 3 bases removed from V and 2 bases from J, the gap between germline ends came to 14 bases. In germline, CDR1 is MDHEN, CDR2 SYDVKM. Written as DNA, the CDR3 is TGTGCCAGCAGTTTCAGGGCCCATACTCCCTACGAGCAGTACTTC. It is translated as CASSFRAHTPYEQYF.

The rearrangement joins TRBV7-9 to TRBJ2-3, with D hard to call. The V and J ends lost 5 bases and 6 bases respectively, with 27 bases between them. There are 18 residues in the CDR3. In germline, CDR1 is SEHNR, CDR2 FQNEAQ (reference sequence). This chain's CDR3 is CASSPPEALWSLSDTQYF. In nucleotides, the CDR3 is TGTGCCAGCAGCCCCCCCGAGGCGCTATGGTCACTCAGCGATACGCAGTATTTT.

The chain uses TRBV18 and TRBJ2-1; D might be TRBD2 (6 bases). The CDR3 loop spans 16 amino acids. V was shortened by 3 bases and J by 3 bases, with 15 bases between the two germline ends. CDR1 is KGHSH, CDR2 LQKENI, per germline. The CDR3 DNA sequence: TGTGCCAGCTCACCTATGGTTGGCGGGAACTACAATGAGCAGTTCTTC. This translates into CASSPMVGGNYNEQFF.

This chain links TRBV18 with TRBJ1-2; the D gene is possibly TRBD1 (5 bases). Germline CDR1 reads KGHSH; CDR2 reads LQKENI. The length of the CDR3 is 13 residues. Trimming removed 0 bases from V and 4 bases from J, with 6 bases in between. The CDR3 sequence: CASSPPGGYGYTF. CDR3 sequence (DNA): TGTGCCAGCTCACCACCGGGGGGCTATGGCTACACCTTC.

The V call is TRBV27, the J call TRBJ2-3; 10 bases map to TRBD2. The V and J ends lost 4 bases and 1 base, in that order; junction bases with no gene match: 11. The CDR3 loop spans 18 amino acids. Germline CDR1 MNHEY, CDR2 SMNVEV (reference sequence). CDR3 nucleotides: TGTGCCAGCAGTTCCTGGAGGCTAGCGGGAGCGGGCACAGATACGCAGTATTTT. This sequence encodes CASSSWRLAGAGTDTQYF.

The V call is TRBV9, the J call TRBJ2-2; 7 bases map to TRBD2. CDR3 length equals 16 residues. In germline, CDR1 is SGDLS, CDR2 YYNGEE. Unmatched junction bases numbered 8, after V lost 4 bases and J lost 2 bases. The CDR3 here is CASSSGLAANTGELFF. The DNA of the CDR3 is TGTGCCAGCAGCTCTGGGCTAGCGGCCAACACCGGGGAGCTGTTTTTT.

The rearrangement joins TRBV7-2 to TRBJ2-1; 9 bases align to TRBD2. CDR1 and CDR2 (germline): SGHTA, FQGNSA. This CDR3 is 14 amino acids long. V shed 3 bases and J 10 bases; nucleotides not matched to a gene: 7. The CDR3 reads CASSFSGRGGEQFF. Written as DNA, the CDR3 is TGTGCCAGCAGCTTTAGCGGGAGAGGCGGAGAGCAGTTCTTC.

The chain uses TRBV9 and TRBJ2-7, with 10 bases lining up with TRBD1. CDR3 length: 15 amino acids. After removal of 4 bases from V and 0 bases from J, the junction contained 4 bases not matched to a gene. The germline V gene has CDR1 SGDLS and CDR2 YYNGEE. The chain's CDR3 is CASSQGQGSSYEQYF. DNA of the CDR3: TGTGCCAGCAGCCAGGGACAGGGGAGCTCCTACGAGCAGTACTTC.

The chain joins TRBV7-8 to TRBJ2-1, with 11 positions matching TRBD2. The germline CDR1 and CDR2 sequences are SGHVS and FQNEAQ. J lost 4 bases, V lost 7 bases, and 9 bases had no gene match. This CDR3 is built from 16 residues. CDR3 nucleotide sequence: TGTGCCAGCACCCCCCTAGCGGGAGGAACATACAATGAGCAGTTCTTC. It codes for CASTPLAGGTYNEQFF.

V gene TRBV15 combines with J gene TRBJ2-3; D perhaps matches TRBD2 (6 bases). Germline CDR1 reads LNHNV; CDR2 reads YYDKDF (reference sequence). This CDR3 region has 13 residues. V gave up 8 bases and J gave up 1 base, with 10 bases separating them. The CDR3 DNA reads TGTGCCACCTCCGGGACTGGCACAGATACGCAGTATTTT. This translates into CATSGTGTDTQYF.

This chain links TRBV9 with TRBJ2-1; D is possibly TRBD2 (6 bases). This CDR3 spans 15 amino acids. V shed 4 bases and J shed 1 base, with 12 bases lying between them. Per the germline V gene, CDR1 is SGDLS and CDR2 is YYNGEE. The CDR3 DNA follows: TGTGCCAGCAGCAGGGGACTTGGGTCCTACAATGAGCAGTTCTTC. Residues: CASSRGLGSYNEQFF.

The chain is built from TRBV5-4 and TRBJ2-7; 7 bases align to TRBD2. CDR1 is SGHNT, CDR2 YYREEE, per germline (reference sequence). The CDR3 spans 16 residues. The V gene end was trimmed by 4 bases and the J gene end by 1 base; junction bases not matched to a gene: 11. Written as DNA, the CDR3 is TGTGCCAGCAGCGACGGGCCGCGGGAGCCGTCCTACGAGCAGTACTTC. Amino acids: CASSDGPREPSYEQYF. Together with reference TRBV5-4 and TRBJ2-7, the CDR3 gives the full variable domain: ETGVTQSPTHLIKTRGQQVTLRCSSQSGHNTVSWYQQALGQGPQFIFQYYREEENGRGNFPPRFSGLQFPNYSSELNVNALELDDSALYLCASSDGPREPSYEQYFGPGTRLTVT.

J is TRBJ1-5 and V is TRBV4-2, with D perhaps matching TRBD1 (5 bases). V dropped 7 bases and J dropped 0 bases, with 13 bases sitting between them. Germline V CDR1 and CDR2: LGHNA, YNFKEQ. CDR3 length: 15 residues. DNA of the CDR3: TGTGCCAGCACCAGAGACAGCTATAGCAATCAGCCCCAGCATTTT. This encodes CASTRDSYSNQPQHF.

The chain links TRBV19 to TRBJ2-5; 9 positions match TRBD1. Germline CDR1 is LNHDA and CDR2 is SQIVND (reference sequence). The CDR3 extends over 16 amino acids. J was trimmed by 2 bases and V by 4 bases; bases with no gene match: 8. This CDR3 is CASSSTPTGGQETQYF. The CDR3 DNA follows: TGTGCCAGTAGTAGCACTCCGACAGGGGGTCAAGAGACCCAGTACTTC.